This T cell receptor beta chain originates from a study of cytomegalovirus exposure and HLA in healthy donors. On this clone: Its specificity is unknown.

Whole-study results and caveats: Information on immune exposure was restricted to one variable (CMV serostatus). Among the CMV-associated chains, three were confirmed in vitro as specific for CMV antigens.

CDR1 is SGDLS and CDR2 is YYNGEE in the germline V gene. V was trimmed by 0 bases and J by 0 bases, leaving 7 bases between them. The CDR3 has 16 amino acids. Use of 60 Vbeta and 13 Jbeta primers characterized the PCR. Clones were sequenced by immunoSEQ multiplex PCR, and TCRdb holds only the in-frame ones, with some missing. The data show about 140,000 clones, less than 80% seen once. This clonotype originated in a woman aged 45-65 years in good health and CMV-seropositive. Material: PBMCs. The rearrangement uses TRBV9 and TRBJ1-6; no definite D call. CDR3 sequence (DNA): TGTGCCAGCAGCGTAGAAGGGAGCTCCTATAATTCACCCCTCCACTTT. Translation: CASSVEGSSYNSPLHF.